The T cell receptor (beta chain) described here comes from a study of OX40 agonist ivuxolimab in advanced cancers. Points from the study as a whole: Individuals who were partial responders at 0.1-3.0 mg/kg had clonal expansion that ranked among the lowest. Clonal expansion from baseline to week 6 occurred in both CD4+ and CD8+ T cells.

The method was immunoSEQ multiplex PCR; TCRdb's version includes in-frame clones alone and lacks a portion of them. The sample lists under 65,000 clones, 87% occurring once. With respect to this clone: Its antigen is undetermined.

The CDR3 has 12 amino acids. Trimming took off 7 bases at V and 4 bases at J, with 10 bases between the two ends. CDR1 is MNHNY and CDR2 is SVGAGI in the germline V gene (reference sequence). This receptor was taken from an adult with an advanced solid tumor such as melanoma, head and neck, liver or kidney cancer. This specimen consisted of CD4+ or CD8+ T cells sorted from blood, obtained in a trial of the OX40 agonist ivuxolimab. This chain uses TRBV6-6 with TRBJ1-1; no firm D call. CDR3 sequence: CASTQMSTEAFF. As DNA, the CDR3 is TGTGCCAGCACCCAGATGAGCACTGAAGCTTTCTTT.